The next 20 T cell receptor beta chains were all read from a single sample in a study of cytomegalovirus exposure and HLA in healthy donors. The PCR had 60 Vbeta and 13 Jbeta primers. TCRdb keeps only in-frame clones here, not all; method: immunoSEQ multiplex PCR. The repertoire holds approximately 93,000 clones, with just under 80% as singletons. Sequenced: PBMCs. Receptor source: a woman aged 40 to 49 in good health and CMV-seronegative.

The chain uses TRBV14 and TRBJ1-2; 7 bases match TRBD1. The CDR3 is 14 amino acids. V was clipped by 4 bases and J by 8 bases; unmatched bases: 10. The germline CDR1 and CDR2 sequences are SGHDN and FVKESK. CDR3 residues: CASSPARGGGGYTF. The CDR3 DNA is TGTGCCAGCAGCCCCGCTCGAGGGGGCGGAGGCTACACCTTC.

V and J are TRBV28 and TRBJ2-4, with 7 bases matching TRBD1. V gave up 5 bases and J gave up 3 bases; unmatched junction bases: 7. The CDR3 extends over 15 amino acids. CDR1 and CDR2 from the germline V gene are MDHEN and SYDVKM. The CDR3 DNA sequence: TGTGCCAGCAGTCTTGCCGGGACAGTCAAAAACATTCAGTACTTC. This codes for CASSLAGTVKNIQYF.

V and J are TRBV11-3 and TRBJ2-4; no reliable D call. Trimming removed 8 bases at V and 8 bases at J, with 16 bases between. CDR1 is SGHNT, CDR2 YENEEA, per germline. The CDR3 has 13 amino acids. This CDR3 is CASSTFTSDIQYF. Written as DNA, the CDR3 is TGTGCCAGCTCGACTTTTACCTCGGACATTCAGTACTTC.

The CDR3 sequence: CSVSVTGAINYGYTF. The CDR3 region has the DNA TGCAGCGTTTCCGTGACAGGGGCGATTAACTATGGCTACACCTTC. V usage is TRBV29-1 and J usage is TRBJ1-2, with TRBD1 matching 8 bases. Per germline, CDR1 SQVTM and CDR2 ANQGSEA. This CDR3 is 15 amino acids long. V shed 5 bases and J 1 base; nucleotides not matched to a gene: 9.

This clone was observed a handful of times. The V and J genes are TRBV4-2 and TRBJ2-5, with D perhaps TRBD2 (5 bases). CDR1 and CDR2 (germline): LGHNA, YNFKEQ. Trimming stripped 0 bases from V and 5 bases from J, with 10 bases between. This CDR3 region has 14 residues. CDR3 loop: CASSQETRGETQYF. CDR3 DNA sequence: TGTGCCAGCAGCCAAGAGACCCGCGGGGAGACCCAGTACTTC.

CDR3 region: CASSLSTSGRRAGELFF. The CDR3 nucleotides read TGTGCCAGCTCACTTTCGACTAGCGGGAGACGGGCCGGGGAGCTGTTTTTT. The chain uses TRBV18 and TRBJ2-2; 12 nucleotides match TRBD2. Germline CDR1 KGHSH, CDR2 LQKENI. The CDR3 is made up of 17 amino acids. With V trimmed by 4 bases and J by 6 bases, 9 bases remained unmatched.

Only a few counts were recorded for this clone. This sequence joins TRBV29-1 and TRBJ2-7, with TRBD2 matching over 7 bases. With 1 base clipped from V and 2 bases from J, the junction kept 2 bases outside the gene matches. The CDR3 is made up of 13 amino acids. The germline V gene encodes CDR1 SQVTM and CDR2 ANQGSEA. The CDR3 coding sequence is TGCAGCGTTGAAGCTGGGGGGGCCTACGAGCAGTACTTC. Encoded protein: CSVEAGGAYEQYF.

This clone was seen a handful of times. The chain employs TRBV2 and TRBJ2-7; 7 bases agree with TRBD1. Germline V CDR1 and CDR2: SNHLY, FYNNEI. The ends lost 7 bases at V and 5 bases at J; junction bases unmatched: 8. This CDR3 contains 13 residues. The CDR3 DNA follows: TGTGCCAGCAAATCAGGGGGAACCCACGAGCAGTACTTC. This gives the protein CASKSGGTHEQYF.

The chain is built from TRBV5-1 and TRBJ1-3, with 10 nucleotides matching TRBD1. This CDR3 comprises 15 residues. CDR1 and CDR2 from the germline V gene are SGHRS and YFSETQ. V was pared by 3 bases and J by 0 bases, with 0 bases of the junction left unmatched. CDR3 sequence (DNA): TGCGCCAGCAGCTGGACAGGGGGCTCTGGAAACACCATATATTTT. Encoded protein: CASSWTGGSGNTIYF.

Written as DNA, the CDR3 is TGTGCCAGCACCTCAGAGGGGGCAGGGAACTATGGCTACACCTTC. It translates to CASTSEGAGNYGYTF. The rearrangement joins TRBV7-2 to TRBJ1-2, with TRBD1 matching 7 bases. The germline gives CDR1 SGHTA, CDR2 FQGNSA. The CDR3 spans 15 residues. Trimming cost V 7 bases and J 2 bases; bases outside gene matches: 10.

This clone came up a few times. The chain couples TRBV6-4 to TRBJ2-3; D is perhaps TRBD2 (5 bases). CDR1 and CDR2 from the germline V gene are MRHNA and SNTAGT. CDR3 length: 11 amino acids. Trimming pared 1 base from V and 11 bases from J, leaving 7 bases between. CDR3 region: CASSDYGVQYF. As DNA, the CDR3 is TGTGCCAGCAGTGACTACGGGGTGCAGTATTTT.

The CDR3 DNA follows: TGTGCCAGCAGCGCGCGTTCTTTCGCCAACGTCCTGACTTTC. Encoded protein: CASSARSFANVLTF. The gene calls are TRBV7-9 and TRBJ2-6; no clear D gene. CDR3 size: 14 residues. V shed 5 bases and J shed 7 bases, with 12 bases lying between them. Germline CDR1 reads SEHNR; CDR2 reads FQNEAQ (reference sequence).

As DNA, the CDR3 is TGTGCCAGCAGCCAACCCGGGACTAGCGGGAGTCTTAACGAGCAGTACTTC. Amino acids: CASSQPGTSGSLNEQYF. This chain joins TRBV6-4 and TRBJ2-5, with 14 bases matching TRBD2. The J call could be wrong; TRBJ2-7 is a better fit for the DNA end. The germline gives CDR1 MRHNA, CDR2 SNTAGT. The CDR3 is made up of 17 amino acids.

This clone was seen a single time. The chain carries TRBV9 and TRBJ1-1, with D perhaps matching TRBD1 (6 bases). This CDR3 is built from 15 residues. Trimming cost V 3 bases and J 3 bases, with 15 bases left between them. CDR1 SGDLS and CDR2 YYNGEE come from the germline V gene. The CDR3 spells CASSAVAGDYTEAFF. CDR3 DNA sequence: TGTGCCAGCAGCGCAGTTGCAGGGGATTACACTGAAGCTTTCTTT.

This rearrangement joins TRBV27 to TRBJ2-5; possibly TRBD2 for D (6 bases). Germline V gene data show CDR1 as MNHEY and CDR2 as SMNVEV (reference sequence). Trimming stripped 0 bases from V and 9 bases from J, with 11 bases between. This CDR3 is 13 amino acids long. This CDR3 reads CASSLSTGAAQYF. The CDR3 DNA is TGTGCCAGCAGTTTATCGACGGGAGCGGCCCAGTACTTC.

The V and J genes are TRBV5-1 and TRBJ2-1; D possibly corresponds to TRBD2 (5 bases). Trimming took 4 bases from V and 8 from J, leaving 10 bases between them. CDR3 size: 12 residues. The V gene's germline CDR1 is SGHRS and CDR2 YFSETQ. The CDR3 reads CASSRDYDEQFF. In DNA form, the CDR3 reads TGCGCCAGCAGCCGGGATTATGATGAGCAGTTCTTC.

This clone turned up a few times. V usage is TRBV5-1 and J usage is TRBJ1-4; TRBD1 agrees at 7 bases. CDR3 size: 14 residues. V lost 4 bases, J lost 7 bases, and 7 bases stayed unmatched. The V gene's germline CDR1 is SGHRS and CDR2 YFSETQ. This chain's CDR3 is CASSPGRGAEKLFF. In DNA, the CDR3 is TGCGCCAGCAGCCCCGGCAGGGGGGCTGAAAAACTGTTTTTT.

This sequence joins TRBV2 and TRBJ2-2; 8 nucleotides align to TRBD2. V was clipped by 0 bases and J by 4 bases; unmatched bases: 7. CDR1 is SNHLY, CDR2 FYNNEI, per germline. There are 17 residues in the CDR3. The CDR3 DNA follows: TGTGCCAGCAGTGAAGCGGCAGCGGGAGCAGGCACCGGGGAGCTGTTTTTT. Translating gives CASSEAAAGAGTGELFF.

In this sample, this clone turned up a few times. The chain has TRBV4-2 and TRBJ1-1, with D unclear. CDR1 and CDR2 (germline): LGHNA, YNFKEQ. The V gene lost 3 bases and the J gene lost 8 bases, with 13 bases spanning the gap. The CDR3 has 13 amino acids. DNA of the CDR3: TGTGCCAGCAGCCATCCTGGAGCCCCGGAAGCTTTCTTT. It translates to CASSHPGAPEAFF.

The chain is built from TRBV6-1 and TRBJ1-1; TRBD1 matches at 11 bases. The CDR3 length is 16 residues. The junction had 7 bases not matched to a gene; V was cut back by 2 bases and J by 5 bases. Germline-derived CDR1 and CDR2 are MNHNS and SASEGT. This chain's CDR3 is CASSERTGGPFTEAFF. CDR3 nucleotides: TGTGCCAGCAGTGAAAGGACAGGGGGCCCTTTTACTGAAGCTTTCTTT.